This TCR beta chain was recorded in a study of regulatory T cells in long-lasting Graves disease. Study-level information: Under 3 months of antithyroid drugs had been taken by newly diagnosed Graves' patients. The study's findings and limits: Persistent disease was associated with favored TRBV28 usage and with favored use of TRBJ1-2 and TRBJ2-5.

This clonotype was observed at least ten times. As yet, its antigen is unknown. Libraries of TCR beta came from iRepertoire HTBI primers plus Arm-PCR of CDR3 regions. TCRdb analysed the multiplex PCR reads with MiXCR anew, one entry per CDR3 protein. The sample yields around 500,000 distinct CDR3 sequences, more than 10% seen once. The time point is: newly diagnosed GD, antithyroid drugs for less than 3 months. PBMC-derived RNA was used for the TCR library. The CDR3 has 15 residues. Trimming removed 6 bases at V and 0 bases at J, with 9 bases between. In germline, CDR1 is SNHLY, CDR2 FYNNEI. The same sample was also used in a study of T cells in Graves' hyperthyroidism and ophthalmopathy. From that second work: Patients between 18 and 65 years old had hyperthyroidism, newly diagnosed and lasting under 2 months. Among clonotypes expanded in thyroid above 0.001, most were also found in blood.

The rearrangement uses TRBV2 and TRBJ1-6; D is ambiguous. The sequenced sample was peripheral blood mononuclear cells (PBMCs), obtained at new diagnosis, from a patient treated with antithyroid drugs. The receptor was isolated from a woman in her twenties or thirties with Graves disease. Written as DNA, the CDR3 is TGTGCCAGCAGGGGTTTGAGCTCCTATAATTCACCCCTCCACTTT. Protein: CASRGLSSYNSPLHF.